These 29 T cell receptor beta chains came from one sample sequenced in a study of follicular helper T cells after annual influenza vaccination (dated by TCRdb to about 2017). The library was obtained by the immunoSEQ multiplex PCR assay. Drawn from immuneACCESS, this table holds only the in-frame rearrangements with V and J called that TCRdb kept. Clones are partly lost; checked studies trace under half to an unresolved V gene and leave the rest unexplained. This sample comprises some 6,900 clones, less than 90% of them detected only once. Of the sample, roughly 0.54% falls within the top ten clones. The time point tag for this specimen amounts to: 2015-2016 season, 7 days after influenza vaccination. The sequences come from CXCR5- memory CD4+ T cells sorted from blood, collected 7 days after influenza vaccination. The sample's cell subset or site label is to be understood as: CXCR5- memory CD4 T cells. Source of these receptors: an adult who received the influenza vaccine.

This clone was seen only a few times. The rearrangement joins TRBV19 to TRBJ1-4, with TRBD1 identical over 10 bases. V shed 6 bases, J shed 4 bases, and the junction held 2 bases outside the gene matches. Germline lookup yields CDR1 LNHDA and CDR2 SQIVND (reference sequence). The CDR3 covers 14 residues. The chain's CDR3 is CASSRDRGNEKLFF. The DNA of the CDR3 is TGTGCCAGTAGCCGGGACAGGGGTAATGAAAAACTGTTTTTT.

This clone has just one count. The chain carries TRBV4-1 and TRBJ2-3; TRBD2 matches at 13 bases. The germline gives CDR1 MGHRA, CDR2 YSYEKL. This CDR3 contains 16 residues. The V gene end was trimmed by 1 base and the J gene end by 9 bases; junction bases not matched to a gene: 7. The chain's CDR3 is CASSQALAGGLGTQYF. The CDR3 DNA sequence: TGCGCCAGCAGCCAAGCACTAGCGGGGGGGTTAGGGACGCAGTATTTT.

This chain joins TRBV5-5 and TRBJ2-2; the D is unclear. The ends were cut back, 0 bases at V and 4 bases at J, with 4 bases in the middle. The CDR3 runs 13 residues. CDR1 SGHKS and CDR2 YYEKEE come from the germline V gene (reference sequence). The CDR3 DNA is TGTGCCAGCAGCTTGGTACCCACCGGGGAGCTGTTTTTT. Protein sequence: CASSLVPTGELFF.

The CDR3 DNA follows: TGTGCCAGCAGCTTGGGTTTAGGGGACAATCAGCCCCAGCATTTT. Protein sequence: CASSLGLGDNQPQHF. The J gene is TRBJ1-5, the V gene TRBV5-8; TRBD1 might be the D (5 bases). Germline CDR1 SGHTS, CDR2 YDEGEE. The CDR3 is 15 residues long. Trimming stripped 0 bases from V and 3 bases from J, with 10 bases between.

This clone appeared once. The chain links TRBV7-2 to TRBJ2-3, with 9 bases identical to TRBD2. This CDR3 spans 17 amino acids. Germline-derived CDR1 and CDR2 are SGHTA and FQGNSA. Unmatched junction bases numbered 8, after V lost 3 bases and J lost 1 base. The CDR3 DNA reads as TGTGCCAGCAGCTTTTTGCGACTAGCGGTTCGCACAGATACGCAGTATTTT. It encodes CASSFLRLAVRTDTQYF. Combining the CDR3 with reference TRBV7-2 and TRBJ2-3 gives the whole variable domain GAGVSQSPSNKVTEKGKDVELRCDPISGHTALYWYRQSLGQGLEFLIYFQGNSAPDKSGLPSDRFSAERTGGSVSTLTIQRTQQEDSAVYLCASSFLRLAVRTDTQYFGPGTRLTVL.

Written as DNA, the CDR3 is TGTGCCAGCAGTGGGGGGACAGTAGCTAACTATGGCTACACCTTC. It specifies CASSGGTVANYGYTF. The V call is TRBV6-1, the J call TRBJ1-2, with 7 bases identical to TRBD1. Losses at the gene ends were 4 bases for V and 0 bases for J; bases not matched to a gene: 5. Germline CDR1 reads MNHNS; CDR2 reads SASEGT. The CDR3 loop spans 15 amino acids.

This clone was picked up one time. The chain combines TRBV6-5 with TRBJ1-1; 10 positions agree with TRBD1. Germline CDR1 and CDR2: MNHEY and SVGAGI. CDR3 size: 14 residues. Trimming cost V 4 bases and J 4 bases; bases outside gene matches: 3. The chain's CDR3 is CASSSRTGGTEAFF. Written as DNA, the CDR3 is TGTGCCAGCAGTTCGAGGACAGGGGGCACTGAAGCTTTCTTT.

CDR3 DNA sequence: TGTGCCAGCAGACCGAACACCGGGGAGCTGTTTTTT. This encodes CASRPNTGELFF. This rearrangement joins TRBV28 to TRBJ2-2; D is ambiguous. Germline lookup yields CDR1 MDHEN and CDR2 SYDVKM. The V end lost 6 bases, the J end lost 0 bases, and 2 bases lay between the germline ends. CDR3 length: 12 amino acids.

This clone was seen just once. The J gene is TRBJ2-3, the V gene TRBV18; D is possibly TRBD1 (5 bases). V was pared by 2 bases and J by 2 bases, with 17 bases between. Germline CDR1 reads KGHSH; CDR2 reads LQKENI. The CDR3 loop spans 17 amino acids. The CDR3 reads CASSPYEIRAITDTQYF. In DNA, the CDR3 is TGTGCCAGCTCACCATATGAGATCAGGGCGATCACAGATACGCAGTATTTT. The full variable domain, with the rest looked up from reference TRBV18 and TRBJ2-3, is NAGVMQNPRHLVRRRGQEARLRCSPMKGHSHVYWYRQLPEEGLKFMVYLQKENIIDESGMPKERFSAEFPKEGPSILRIQQVVRGDSAAYFCASSPYEIRAITDTQYFGPGTRLTVL.

This sequence joins TRBV10-3 and TRBJ2-2, with D unclear. The CDR3 spans 16 residues. Germline CDR1 and CDR2: ENHRY and SYGVKD. The V and J ends lost 6 bases and 5 bases respectively, with 19 bases between them. CDR3 protein: CAIRSARQPGTGELFF. Here the CDR3 DNA reads TGTGCCATCAGGAGTGCCCGTCAACCCGGGACCGGGGAGCTGTTTTTT.

The CDR3 spells CASSQPIWDEQYF. DNA of the CDR3: TGTGCCAGCAGCCAACCAATATGGGACGAGCAGTACTTC. This sequence joins TRBV11-2 and TRBJ2-7; D ambiguous. Germline assignment: CDR1 SGHAT and CDR2 FQNNGV. The CDR3 totals 13 residues. With 5 bases removed from V and 5 bases from J, the gap between germline ends came to 13 bases.

This sequence joins TRBV19 and TRBJ1-4; 7 bases are shared with TRBD1. Germline CDR1 reads LNHDA; CDR2 reads SQIVND (reference sequence). The CDR3 consists of 15 residues. The junction had 9 bases not matched to a gene; V was cut back by 7 bases and J by 4 bases. In nucleotides, the CDR3 is TGTGCCAGTATGCAGGGGGACCGATATAATGAAAAACTGTTTTTT. Translation: CASMQGDRYNEKLFF.

The gene calls are TRBV5-4 and TRBJ1-3, with D tentatively TRBD1 (6 bases). The V and J ends lost 3 bases and 3 bases respectively, with 16 bases between them. The CDR3 is 16 residues long. CDR1 is SGHNT, CDR2 YYREEE, per germline (reference sequence). This CDR3 reads CASSSPGQGVGNTIYF. CDR3 nucleotides: TGTGCCAGCAGCTCTCCGGGACAAGGGGTTGGAAACACCATATATTTT. Using reference TRBV5-4 and TRBJ1-3 for the parts outside the CDR3, the full variable domain is ETGVTQSPTHLIKTRGQQVTLRCSSQSGHNTVSWYQQALGQGPQFIFQYYREEENGRGNFPPRFSGLQFPNYSSELNVNALELDDSALYLCASSSPGQGVGNTIYFGEGSWLTVV.

The chain combines TRBV19 with TRBJ1-3; D gene ambiguous. Per germline, CDR1 LNHDA and CDR2 SQIVND (reference sequence). V was pared by 3 bases and J by 2 bases, with 14 bases between. This CDR3 has 16 amino acids. The CDR3 here is CASSIRADGPGNTIYF. Here the CDR3 DNA reads TGTGCCAGTAGTATTAGGGCCGACGGACCTGGAAACACCATATATTTT.

The chain couples TRBV30 to TRBJ2-7; D might be TRBD2 (5 bases). The germline V gene has CDR1 GTSNPN and CDR2 SVGIG (reference sequence). This CDR3 region has 12 residues. The germline V and J ends were trimmed by 3 bases and 6 bases, with 12 bases remaining between them. The CDR3 nucleotides are TGTGCCTGGAGCGTAACTAGTCTCGAGCAGTACTTC. Translating it yields CAWSVTSLEQYF.

The chain uses TRBV15 and TRBJ1-4, with a tentative D call TRBD1 (6 bases). Between the trimmed V and J ends, which lost 0 bases and 4 bases, there was a span of 9 bases. This CDR3 is built from 15 residues. Germline lookup yields CDR1 LNHNV and CDR2 YYDKDF (reference sequence). The CDR3: CATSRERGNNEKLFF. CDR3 bases: TGTGCCACCAGCAGAGAGAGGGGGAATAATGAAAAACTGTTTTTT.

The chain has TRBV30 and TRBJ2-5; TRBD1 aligns across 10 bases. V shed 2 bases and J 4 bases; nucleotides not matched to a gene: 10. The CDR3 spans 16 residues. CDR1 GTSNPN and CDR2 SVGIG come from the germline V gene (reference sequence). The CDR3 region is CAWSRAGTGVTETQYF. CDR3 sequence (DNA): TGTGCCTGGAGTCGCGCCGGGACAGGGGTAACAGAGACCCAGTACTTC.

The chain recombines TRBV6-6 with TRBJ1-5, with a weak D call TRBD1 (5 bases). The germline V gene has CDR1 MNHNY and CDR2 SVGAGI (reference sequence). This CDR3 has 14 amino acids. Trimming took 6 bases from V and 3 from J, leaving 12 bases between them. CDR3 nucleotides: TGTGCCAGCAGCACTCTGACAGTCAATCAGCCCCAGCATTTT. Amino acids: CASSTLTVNQPQHF.

This clone was detected only once. This sequence joins TRBV15 and TRBJ2-6; D is unclear. The CDR3 has 17 amino acids. CDR1 and CDR2 (germline): LNHNV, YYDKDF (reference sequence). V lost 3 bases, J lost 2 bases, and 14 bases lay in between. As DNA, the CDR3 is TGTGCCACCAGCAGGACCAGTAGTTCGGCTGGGGCCAACGTCCTGACTTTC. This gives the protein CATSRTSSSAGANVLTF.

The chain uses TRBV2 and TRBJ2-7; D remains unclear. V lost 4 bases to trimming and J lost 5 bases, with 6 bases between them. CDR3 length: 11 amino acids. Looked up from germline, CDR1 is SNHLY and CDR2 is FYNNEI. In DNA form, the CDR3 reads TGTGCCAGCAGTGTTGCGGACGAGCAGTACTTC. It is translated as CASSVADEQYF.

The rearrangement uses TRBV27 and TRBJ1-6, with 8 nucleotides matching TRBD1. Germline trimming cut 8 bases from V and 3 bases from J; bases unmatched to any gene: 6. CDR3 length: 15 residues. Germline V gene sequence: CDR1 MNHEY, CDR2 SMNVEV (reference sequence). The CDR3 DNA reads TGTGCCAGCGGACTCACAGGGGGCTATAATTCACCCCTCCACTTT. Its translation is CASGLTGGYNSPLHF.

The J gene is TRBJ2-1, the V gene TRBV5-6; TRBD2 matches at 10 bases. Germline-derived CDR1 and CDR2 are SGHDT and YYEEEE. The V and J ends lost 4 bases and 15 bases, in that order; junction bases with no gene match: 16. This CDR3 is 15 amino acids long. CDR3: CASSLEREGLNHRFF. CDR3 nucleotides: TGTGCCAGCAGCCTGGAGCGGGAGGGCCTTAATCATCGGTTCTTC.

The chain carries TRBV28 and TRBJ2-7; 9 bases match TRBD1. The CDR3 loop spans 12 amino acids. V gave up 6 bases and J gave up 7 bases; unmatched junction bases: 4. The V gene's germline CDR1 is MDHEN and CDR2 SYDVKM. The CDR3 protein is CASRRTGEEQYF. The CDR3 DNA follows: TGTGCCAGCAGACGGACAGGGGAAGAGCAGTACTTC.

This chain links TRBV2 with TRBJ2-1; D might be TRBD2 (5 bases). The CDR3 extends over 13 amino acids. V was cut by 4 bases and J by 9 bases, with 13 bases left in between. From germline, CDR1 is SNHLY and CDR2 FYNNEI. Here the CDR3 reads CASSGETQGEQFF. In DNA form, the CDR3 reads TGTGCCAGCAGTGGGGAGACTCAAGGTGAGCAGTTCTTC.

This rearrangement joins TRBV5-1 to TRBJ2-7; no definite D call. The CDR3 extends over 12 amino acids. CDR1 is SGHRS, CDR2 YFSETQ, per germline. V lost 1 base and J lost 0, with 2 bases in between. The CDR3 nucleotides are TGCGCCAGCAGCTTGAGCTCCTACGAGCAGTACTTC. Residues: CASSLSSYEQYF.

This chain's CDR3 is CASGTRGGRTEKLFF. CDR3 nucleotides: TGTGCCAGCGGAACCCGGGGGGGGCGGACTGAAAAACTGTTTTTT. The genes are TRBV28 and TRBJ1-4; TRBD1 might be the D (6 bases). Germline values: CDR1 MDHEN, CDR2 SYDVKM. V was cut by 8 bases and J by 7 bases, with 20 bases left in between. The CDR3 has 15 residues.

The chain employs TRBV18 and TRBJ1-5; TRBD1 matches at 8 bases. Looked up from germline, CDR1 is KGHSH and CDR2 is LQKENI. Trimming at V came to 6 bases and at J to 6 bases, leaving 10 bases not matched to a gene. CDR3 size: 15 residues. CDR3 nucleotides: TGTGCCAGCTCTTCGACAGGGGCGCAGGGTCAGCCCCAGCATTTT. It codes for CASSSTGAQGQPQHF.

In its sample, this clone was seen once. The chain recombines TRBV5-1 with TRBJ2-3, with D possibly TRBD2 on 6 matching bases. This CDR3 is built from 15 residues. Trimming left V 4 bases short and J 0 bases short, with 12 bases between. Germline CDR1 is SGHRS and CDR2 is YFSETQ. The CDR3, as DNA: TGCGCCAGCAGCGACGCGGCGGGAAGCACAGATACGCAGTATTTT. Amino acids: CASSDAAGSTDTQYF.

CDR3 amino acids: CASSFIGDWGETQYF. As DNA, the CDR3 is TGCGCCAGCAGCTTCATCGGCGATTGGGGGGAGACCCAGTACTTC. J is TRBJ2-5 and V is TRBV5-1; D could derive from TRBD1 or TRBD2 (5 bases each). CDR3 length equals 15 residues. CDR1 and CDR2 (germline): SGHRS, YFSETQ. With 2 bases removed from V and 5 bases from J, the gap between germline ends came to 16 bases.